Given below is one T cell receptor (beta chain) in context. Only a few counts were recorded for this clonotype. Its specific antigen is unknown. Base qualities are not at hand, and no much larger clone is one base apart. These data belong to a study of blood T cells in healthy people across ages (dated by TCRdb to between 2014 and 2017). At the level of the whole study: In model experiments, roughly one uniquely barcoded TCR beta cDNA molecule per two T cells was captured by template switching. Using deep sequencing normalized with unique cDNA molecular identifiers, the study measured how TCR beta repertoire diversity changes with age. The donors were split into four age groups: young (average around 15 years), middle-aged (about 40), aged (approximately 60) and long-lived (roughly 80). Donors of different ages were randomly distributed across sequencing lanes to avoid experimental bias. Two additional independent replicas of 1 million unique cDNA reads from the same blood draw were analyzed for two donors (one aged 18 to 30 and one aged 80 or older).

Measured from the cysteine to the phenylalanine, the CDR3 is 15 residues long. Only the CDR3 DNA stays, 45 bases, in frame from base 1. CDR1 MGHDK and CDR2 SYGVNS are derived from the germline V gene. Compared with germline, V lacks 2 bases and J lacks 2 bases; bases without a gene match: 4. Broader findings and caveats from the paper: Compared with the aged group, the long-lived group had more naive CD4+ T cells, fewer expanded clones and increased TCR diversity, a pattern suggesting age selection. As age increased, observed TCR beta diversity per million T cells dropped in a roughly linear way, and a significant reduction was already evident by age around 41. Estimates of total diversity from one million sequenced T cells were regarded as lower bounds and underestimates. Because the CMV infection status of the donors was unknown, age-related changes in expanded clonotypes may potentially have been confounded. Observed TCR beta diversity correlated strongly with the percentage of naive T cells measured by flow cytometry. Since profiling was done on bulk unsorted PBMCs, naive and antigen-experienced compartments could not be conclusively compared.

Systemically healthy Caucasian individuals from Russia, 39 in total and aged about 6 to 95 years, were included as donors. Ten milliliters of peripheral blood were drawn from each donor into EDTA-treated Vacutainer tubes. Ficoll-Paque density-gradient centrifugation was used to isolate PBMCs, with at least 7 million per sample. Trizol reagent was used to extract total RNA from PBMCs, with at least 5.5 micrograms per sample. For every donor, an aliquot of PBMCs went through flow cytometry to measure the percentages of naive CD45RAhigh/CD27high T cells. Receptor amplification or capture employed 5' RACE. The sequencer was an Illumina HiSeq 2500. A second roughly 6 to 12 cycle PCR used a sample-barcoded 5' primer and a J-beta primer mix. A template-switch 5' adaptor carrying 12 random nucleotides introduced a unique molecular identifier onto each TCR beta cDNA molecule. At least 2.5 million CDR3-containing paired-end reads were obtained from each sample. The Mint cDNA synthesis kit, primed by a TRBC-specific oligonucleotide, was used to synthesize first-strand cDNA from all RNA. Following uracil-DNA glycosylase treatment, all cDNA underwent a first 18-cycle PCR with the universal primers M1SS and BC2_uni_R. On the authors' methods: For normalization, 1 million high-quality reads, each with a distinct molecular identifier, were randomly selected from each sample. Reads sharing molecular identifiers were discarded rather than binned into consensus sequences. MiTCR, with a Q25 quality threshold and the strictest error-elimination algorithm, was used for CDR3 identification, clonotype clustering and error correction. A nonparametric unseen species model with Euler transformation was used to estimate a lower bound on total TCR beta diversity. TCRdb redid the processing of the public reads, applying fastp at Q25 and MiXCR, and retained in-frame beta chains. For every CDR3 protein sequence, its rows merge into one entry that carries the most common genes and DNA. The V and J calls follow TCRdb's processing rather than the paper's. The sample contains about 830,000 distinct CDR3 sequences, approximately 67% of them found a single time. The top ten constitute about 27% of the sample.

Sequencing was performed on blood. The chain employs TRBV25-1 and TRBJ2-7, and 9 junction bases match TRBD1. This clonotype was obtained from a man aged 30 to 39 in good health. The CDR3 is CASSEVGDRAYEQYF. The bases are TGTGCCAGCAGTGAAGTTGGGGACAGGGCCTACGAGCAGTACTTC.